This T cell receptor beta chain was sequenced in a study of T cell clonality in common variable immunodeficiency. Study-wide points: Compared with controls, CVID subjects had fewer shared TCRbeta clones. The cause of increased CVID clonality remains unclear without subpopulation sequencing. Common variable immunodeficiency TCR beta sequences reportedly had fewer deletions and N-nucleotide insertions.

Donors gave about 5 to 8 ml heparinized peripheral whole blood. This clone came up many times. The antigen remains unidentified. The read ends 3 residues shy of where the CDR3 ends; the end is completed using the germline J gene. This CDR3 is built from 16 residues. V shed 1 base and J 7 bases; nucleotides not matched to a gene: 4. Profiling relied on immunoSEQ multiplex PCR, and the TCRdb table lists in-frame clones only, not all of them. Recorded here are 35,000 to 55,000 clones, none singletons. V is TRBV12-3 or TRBV12-4 and J is TRBJ2-3, with 14 bases that match TRBD2. The clonotype comes from a person aged 18 to 75 in good health. The source material was peripheral blood mononuclear cells. The sequenced part of the CDR3 DNA is TGTGCCAGCAGTTTAGGACTAGCGGGGGGGCTATATACG. This codes for CASSLGLAGGLYT. The CDR3, in full, reads CASSLGLAGGLYTQYF.